This T cell receptor beta chain emerged from a study of response to subunit inactivated influenza vaccine. Study results and caveats: It was the authors' suggestion that each seasonal influenza vaccination recruits few new T cells.

TCRdb re-called the RT-PCR reads through MiXCR, storing one row per CDR3 protein. In the table there are 800,000 to 1,000,000 distinct CDR3 sequences, 21% of which are singletons. As for this clonotype: The target antigen is unknown.

The CDR3 contains 15 residues. Trimming took 5 bases from V and 3 from J; bases not matched to a gene: 8. Germline assignment: CDR1 SEHNR and CDR2 FQNEAQ (reference sequence). The receptor was derived from a man aged 45-65 years who received an inactivated influenza vaccine. V usage is TRBV7-9 and J usage is TRBJ2-7; TRBD1 agrees at 9 bases. The source was PBMCs from blood, collected around 5 days after vaccination. Here the CDR3 reads CASSQSLGQGYEQYF. CDR3 coding DNA: TGTGCCAGCAGCCAAAGTCTGGGACAGGGCTACGAGCAGTACTTC.